These T cell receptor beta chains were read from a single sample in a study of PD-1 blockade in classical Hodgkin lymphoma. Clones were read by immunoSEQ multiplex PCR, and TCRdb kept only the in-frame ones, dropping some. The sample consists of 20,000 to 25,000 clones, around 70% of them appearing once. The source was peripheral blood mononuclear cells (PBMCs), collected before the fourth cycle of nivolumab. These receptors were taken from a human donor with classical Hodgkin lymphoma. Each CDR3 is given with its conserved first and last residue. The D gene is left open where the match is weak. Size values are once, few and many counts, or a class for expanded clones, and some rows have none.

TRBJ2-7 TRBV7-8 few TRBD1 CASSYPGQGISYEQYF TGTGCCAGCAGCTATCCGGGACAGGGGATTTCCTACGAGCAGTACTTC
TRBJ1-3 TRBV7-9 - - CASSTWRSGNTIYF TGTGCCAGCAGCACCTGGAGGTCGGGAAACACCATATATTTT
TRBJ2-2 TRBV7-2 - TRBD2 CASSQTSLGTGELFF TGTGCCAGCAGCCAGACTAGCTTAGGGACCGGGGAGCTGTTTTTT
TRBJ2-7 TRBV2 - TRBD2 CASKSAAGGRFEQYF TGTGCCAGCAAATCAGCAGCGGGAGGGCGTTTCGAGCAGTACTTC
TRBJ2-3 TRBV19 few TRBD1 CASSVTGDLTDTQYF TGTGCCAGTAGTGTGACAGGGGATTTAACAGATACGCAGTATTTT
TRBJ2-7 TRBV28 - TRBD2 CASSLWELAGGPGEQYF TGTGCCAGCAGTTTATGGGAGCTGGCGGGAGGGCCGGGTGAGCAGTACTTC
TRBJ1-2 TRBV5-1 - - CASSLESNGYYGYTF TGTGCCAGCAGCTTGGAAAGTAACGGCTACTATGGCTACACCTTC
TRBJ1-6 TRBV6-6 once - CASRASGNSPLHF TGTGCCAGCAGGGCCAGCGGTAATTCACCCCTCCACTTT
TRBJ1-4 TRBV18 few TRBD1 CASSLGSTGWNEKLFF TGTGCCAGCTCACTTGGTTCGACAGGGTGGAATGAAAAACTGTTTTTT
TRBJ1-6 TRBV11-2 - TRBD1 CASSIGQGVNSPLHF TGTGCCAGCAGCATAGGACAGGGAGTTAATTCACCCCTCCACTTT
TRBJ2-7 TRBV4-2 few - CASSQLGTPNEQYF TGTGCCAGCAGCCAACTCGGGACCCCCAATGAGCAGTACTTC
TRBJ2-5 TRBV29-1 - - CSVLTDFQETQYF TGCAGCGTCCTGACAGACTTCCAAGAGACCCAGTACTTC
TRBJ2-6 TRBV19 - TRBD1 CASREDRVGANVLTF TGTGCCAGTAGGGAGGACAGGGTTGGGGCCAACGTCCTGACTTTC
TRBJ1-1 TRBV4-3 - - CASSQSFRGRGTEAFF TGCGCCAGCAGCCAATCCTTTCGGGGGCGAGGCACTGAAGCTTTCTTT
TRBJ2-2 TRBV2 - - CASSVRGLNTGELFF TGTGCCAGCAGTGTCCGCGGATTGAACACCGGGGAGCTGTTTTTT
TRBJ2-7 TRBV14 - - CASSPPGLDHEQYF TGTGCCAGCAGCCCTCCGGGACTGGACCACGAGCAGTACTTC
TRBJ1-3 TRBV9 - - CASSVRGDPSGNTIYF TGTGCCAGCAGCGTGAGGGGTGACCCCTCTGGAAACACCATATATTTT
TRBJ1-2 TRBV30 - - CAWSVTGIGYTF TGTGCCTGGAGTGTAACCGGGATAGGCTACACCTTC
TRBJ1-2 TRBV6-5 few - CASSRGQRNYGYTF TGTGCCAGCAGCCGCGGACAGCGAAACTATGGCTACACCTTC
TRBJ1-3 TRBV5-4 - TRBD1 CASSRTGTGFSGNTIYF TGTGCCAGCAGCAGGACCGGGACAGGGTTCTCTGGAAACACCATATATTTT
TRBJ2-7 TRBV30 - - CAWSADPRDLSYEQYF TGTGCCTGGAGTGCTGACCCCCGGGACCTGTCCTACGAGCAGTACTTC
TRBJ1-2 TRBV6-5 - - CASGGRGALGYGYTF TGTGCCAGCGGCGGTAGGGGCGCCCTTGGCTATGGCTACACCTTC
TRBJ2-1 TRBV27 - TRBD1 CAGSQGQGRNVGLNEQFF TGTGCCGGCAGCCAGGGACAGGGAAGGAACGTTGGCTTGAATGAGCAGTTCTTC
TRBJ1-1 TRBV5-6 - - CASSSSTNTEAFF TGTGCCAGCAGCTCGAGTACCAACACTGAAGCTTTCTTT
TRBJ2-2 TRBV10-3 - TRBD2 CAITGLAFTGELFF TGTGCCATCACAGGACTAGCCTTCACCGGGGAGCTGTTTTTT
TRBJ1-1 TRBV18 medium-sized - CASSPPAGNTEAFF TGTGCCAGCTCACCACCGGCAGGAAACACTGAAGCTTTCTTT
TRBJ2-1 TRBV15 - TRBD2 CATSRSLADNEQFF TGTGCCACCAGCAGATCTCTAGCGGACAATGAGCAGTTCTTC
TRBJ1-1 TRBV5-1 once - CASSLEGDPGTEAFF TGCGCCAGCAGCTTGGAGGGGGACCCGGGGACTGAAGCTTTCTTT